Listed below are T cell receptor beta chains from one sample, sequenced in a study of blood T cell repertoires in COVID-19. Only in-frame clones appear in the TCRdb table, and some are missing; sequencing was by immunoSEQ multiplex PCR. Of some 310,000 clones in the sample, roughly 87% were seen once. Sequencing was carried out using peripheral blood. Receptor source: a man aged 50 to 59 with active or convalescent COVID-19. Both conserved end residues are part of each CDR3. D genes are given only for firm matches. Rows give clone size only sometimes, using once, few, many, or a class for an expanded clone.

V gene	clone size	D gene	J gene	CDR3 DNA	CDR3 protein
TRBV9	.	TRBD1	TRBJ1-6	TGTGCCAGCAGCCGGGACAGGGGGGAATCACCCCTCCACTTT	CASSRDRGESPLHF
TRBV7-8	.	TRBD1	TRBJ1-3	TGTGCCAGCAGCAAGGGACAGGGGGCAATTGGAAACACCATATATTTT	CASSKGQGAIGNTIYF
TRBV7-9	.	TRBD1	TRBJ1-5	TGTGCCAGCAGCTCTGGGACAGGGTCTCAGCCCCAGCATTTT	CASSSGTGSQPQHF
TRBV24-1	.	TRBD1	TRBJ2-1	TGTGCCACCAGTGACCCTAGGACAGGGAGCGCTGAGCAGTTCTTC	CATSDPRTGSAEQFF
TRBV5-6	once	TRBD1	TRBJ1-3	TGTGCCAGCAGCTTGGGCAGGGGGGGAAACACCATATATTTT	CASSLGRGGNTIYF
TRBV5-1	.	.	TRBJ1-2	TGCGCCAGCAGCTTAGGGTCCCCACTAGATGACGTCTATGGCTACACCTTC	CASSLGSPLDDVYGYTF
TRBV28	.	TRBD2	TRBJ2-5	TGTGCCAGCAGTAAAACGAGCGGGAGGAAGATAGACCAAGAGACCCAGTACTTC	CASSKTSGRKIDQETQYF
TRBV15	.	.	TRBJ1-4	TGTGCCACCAGCACCTTCCAAGGGGGAGAAAAACTGTTTTTT	CATSTFQGGEKLFF
TRBV6-2/TRBV6-3	.	.	TRBJ1-5	TGTGCCAGCAGTTCGGGTCAGCCCCAGCATTTT	CASSSGQPQHF
TRBV6-1	.	TRBD2	TRBJ2-3	TGTGCCAGCAGTGAATGGACTAGCGGGAACGCGATCACAGATACGCAGTATTTT	CASSEWTSGNAITDTQYF
TRBV28	.	TRBD1	TRBJ1-5	TGTGCCAGCAGACGGGGACAGCTTAGCAATCAGCCCCAGCATTTT	CASRRGQLSNQPQHF
TRBV30	.	.	TRBJ2-7	TGTGCCTGGAGTGCCCGGGGGAACGAGCAGTACTTC	CAWSARGNEQYF
TRBV5-1	.	TRBD2	TRBJ2-3	TGCGCCAGCGGATCTATAGCGGGGGCTACAGATACGCAGTATTTT	CASGSIAGATDTQYF
TRBV18	.	.	TRBJ2-2	TGTGCCAGCTCACCTCTGCAGGGTACCGGGGAGCTGTTTTTT	CASSPLQGTGELFF
TRBV11-2	once	TRBD2	TRBJ2-3	TGTGCCAGCAGCCTTAGCGGGTTAGATACGCAGTATTTT	CASSLSGLDTQYF
TRBV7-8	.	.	TRBJ1-5	TGTGCCAGCAGCCTGCAGTTGGGGGGGGATCAGCCCCAGCATTTT	CASSLQLGGDQPQHF
TRBV7-3	.	TRBD2	TRBJ2-3	TGTGCCAGCAGCTTACACCCCCTGGGACTAGCGGGAGGTACAGATACGCAGTATTTT	CASSLHPLGLAGGTDTQYF
TRBV3-1/TRBV3-2	.	.	TRBJ2-7	TGTGCCAGCAGCCCACCGACGAGGTACGAGCAGTACTTC	CASSPPTRYEQYF
TRBV10-2	.	TRBD1	TRBJ2-7	TGCGCCAGCAGTGAGCCTCCTCGGACAGGGGGCTTCTACGAGCAGTACTTC	CASSEPPRTGGFYEQYF
TRBV10-3	.	.	TRBJ1-5	TGTGCCATCAGTGGAACAAATCAGCCCCAGCATTTT	CAISGTNQPQHF
TRBV11-2	.	TRBD2	TRBJ2-5	TGTGCCAGCAGCCATCAGACTAGCGGCCAAGAGACCCAGTACTTC	CASSHQTSGQETQYF
TRBV5-1	.	.	TRBJ1-1	TGCGCCAGCAGCAGACAGGAGTCCGCTGAAGCTTTCTTT	CASSRQESAEAFF
TRBV11-2	.	.	TRBJ2-7	TGTGCCAGCAGCTTAGGAGGCCCCTACGAGCAGTACTTC	CASSLGGPYEQYF
TRBV18	once	.	TRBJ2-7	TGTGCCAGCTCCGACAGCTACGAGCAGTACTTC	CASSDSYEQYF
TRBV11-2	.	TRBD2	TRBJ2-7	TGTGCCAGCAGCACCGTGGGGGGGAGCGAGCAGTACTTC	CASSTVGGSEQYF
TRBV27	.	.	TRBJ2-7	TGTGCCAGCAGTTTAGGAACAGGGAGTCTCTACGAGCAGTACTTC	CASSLGTGSLYEQYF
TRBV4-2	.	.	TRBJ2-5	TGTGCCAGCAGTGTTGGCAGGGGCGGAACACAAGAGACCCAGTACTTC	CASSVGRGGTQETQYF
TRBV30	.	.	TRBJ2-3	TGTGCCTGGGACCGAGGTAGCACAGATACGCAGTATTTT	CAWDRGSTDTQYF
TRBV6-6	few	TRBD1	TRBJ2-7	TGTGCCAGCGGACAGGGTTCCGCCTTGGGTGAGCAGTACTTC	CASGQGSALGEQYF
TRBV25-1	.	.	TRBJ2-1	TGTGCCAGCAGTGACTGGCATGAGCAGTTCTTC	CASSDWHEQFF
TRBV5-1	once	.	TRBJ2-1	TGCGCCAGCAGCTTGGGACAGGACCTCAATGAGCAGTTCTTC	CASSLGQDLNEQFF
TRBV28	.	.	TRBJ1-2	TGTGCCAGCCAGGCCAATAACTATGGCTACACCTTC	CASQANNYGYTF
TRBV5-4	once	TRBD1	TRBJ1-2	TGTGCCAGCAGCCGACCGGACAGGGAGAGTGGCTACACCTTC	CASSRPDRESGYTF
TRBV5-1	.	.	TRBJ1-2	TGCGCCAGCAGCTTGGAGACAGTTAACTATGGCTACACCTTC	CASSLETVNYGYTF
TRBV30	few	TRBD1	TRBJ1-2	TGTGCCTGGAGTGTGACAGGGGGTGGTGGCTACACCTTC	CAWSVTGGGGYTF
TRBV18	.	TRBD2	TRBJ2-1	TGTGCCAGCTCACCAGCGCTAGCGGGCATAACCTACAATGAGCAGTTCTTC	CASSPALAGITYNEQFF
TRBV18	.	.	TRBJ1-1	TGTGCCAGCTCACCAACGACAGACACTGAAGCTTTCTTT	CASSPTTDTEAFF
TRBV28	.	TRBD1	TRBJ1-2	TGTGCCAGCAGCCCCGAGCCCCGGGACAGGGGTTTTACTAACTATGGCTACACCTTC	CASSPEPRDRGFTNYGYTF
TRBV30	.	TRBD2	TRBJ2-1	TGTGCCTGTTGTAGCGGGACCTCCTACAATGAGCAGTTCTTC	CACCSGTSYNEQFF
TRBV4-1	once	.	TRBJ1-4	TGCGCCAGCAGCCAAGGTCCGCAGGGCCCTAATGAAAAACTGTTTTTT	CASSQGPQGPNEKLFF
TRBV7-2	.	TRBD1	TRBJ1-1	TGTGCCAGCAGCTTAGACAGGGGGTACACTGAAGCTTTCTTT	CASSLDRGYTEAFF